The rows below give T cell receptor beta chains drawn from one sample of a study of blood T cell dynamics during melanoma immunotherapy. The assay was immunoSEQ multiplex PCR, and TCRdb's table has in-frame clones only and misses some. The sample lists roughly 5,000 clones, roughly 90% occurring once. This specimen consisted of blood, obtained from a patient treated with checkpoint blockade. All receptors come from a human donor with melanoma. CDR3s include the opening cysteine and the closing phenylalanine or tryptophan. D genes are given only for firm matches. Clone size is shown for a subset of rows, as once, few, many or a class of expanded clone.

clone size,V gene,D gene,J gene,CDR3 protein,CDR3 DNA
-,TRBV6-1,-,TRBJ1-1,CASTGSRNTEAFF,TGTGCCAGCACAGGAAGCAGAAACACTGAAGCTTTCTTT
-,TRBV5-5,-,TRBJ2-7,CASSYATISAYEQYF,TGTGCCAGCAGCTATGCGACGATTTCCGCCTACGAGCAGTACTTC
-,TRBV30,TRBD2,TRBJ2-5,CAWSVLSEGLAVGETQYF,TGTGCCTGGAGTGTCCTTTCGGAAGGACTAGCAGTGGGAGAGACCCAGTACTTC
-,TRBV7-9,TRBD2,TRBJ2-1,CASSAASGRDEQFF,TGTGCCAGCTCGGCGGCTAGCGGGCGCGATGAGCAGTTCTTC
-,TRBV6-1,TRBD1,TRBJ2-7,CASRETQDRGYEQYF,TGTGCCAGCAGGGAAACTCAGGACAGGGGGTACGAGCAGTACTTC
-,TRBV7-3,-,TRBJ2-7,CASSRGTGTYEQYF,TGTGCCAGCAGCCGCGGGACTGGAACCTACGAGCAGTACTTC
few,TRBV6-5,-,TRBJ1-5,CASSRQGGQPQHF,TGTGCCAGCAGCCGGCAGGGAGGGCAGCCCCAGCATTTT
-,TRBV19,-,TRBJ1-5,CASSMGRGAYNQPQHF,TGTGCCAGTAGTATGGGTCGGGGGGCCTACAATCAGCCCCAGCATTTT
once,TRBV18,TRBD2,TRBJ2-3,CASSLEAGAGDTQYF,TGTGCCAGCTCACTTGAAGCGGGAGCGGGAGATACGCAGTATTTT
few,TRBV5-6,TRBD1,TRBJ2-1,CASSRTGDNEQFF,TGTGCCAGCAGCCGGACAGGAGACAATGAGCAGTTCTTC
-,TRBV6-5,-,TRBJ1-2,CASSFAPGLPDYGYTF,TGTGCCAGCAGTTTCGCTCCCGGGTTGCCGGACTATGGCTACACCTTC
-,TRBV7-6,-,TRBJ2-5,CASSPLDRTGETQYF,TGTGCCAGCAGCCCGCTGGACCGTACGGGGGAGACCCAGTACTTC
-,TRBV7-7,TRBD1,TRBJ2-6,CASSPLGTGTGANVLTF,TGTGCTAGCAGCCCCCTTGGGACAGGGACTGGGGCCAACGTCCTGACTTTC
-,TRBV7-2,-,TRBJ2-7,CASSPGTRREQYF,TGTGCCAGCAGCCCCGGGACCCGTCGAGAGCAGTACTTC
-,TRBV7-8,TRBD2,TRBJ2-3,CASNTQGGLAGADTQYF,TGTGCCAGCAACACCCAAGGGGGGCTAGCGGGAGCAGATACGCAGTATTTT
-,TRBV7-8,TRBD2,TRBJ2-5,CASSPWTSGSPGAQYF,TGTGCCAGCAGCCCCTGGACTAGCGGGAGCCCAGGGGCCCAGTACTTC
-,TRBV7-6,-,TRBJ2-7,CASSPPSSYEQYF,TGTGCCAGCAGCCCTCCAAGCTCCTACGAGCAGTACTTC
-,TRBV15,-,TRBJ2-7,CATSRDTGTAGSYEQYF,TGTGCCACCAGCAGAGATACTGGGACAGCGGGATCCTACGAGCAGTACTTC
-,TRBV5-1,TRBD1,TRBJ2-3,CASSPDRGRADTQYF,TGCGCCAGCAGCCCCGACAGGGGTAGGGCAGATACGCAGTATTTT
-,TRBV5-4,-,TRBJ2-1,CASSLAKGSGEQFF,TGTGCCAGCAGCTTGGCCAAGGGGTCTGGGGAGCAGTTCTTC
-,TRBV5-1,-,TRBJ2-3,CASSPHKDDTQYF,TGCGCCAGCAGCCCCCACAAGGACGATACGCAGTATTTT
-,TRBV5-6,TRBD1,TRBJ2-7,CASSFGMDDRGREQYF,TGTGCCAGCAGCTTCGGGATGGACGACAGGGGGCGAGAGCAGTACTTC
-,TRBV11-3,-,TRBJ1-1,CASSATTAGGDTEAFF,TGTGCCAGCAGCGCAACGACGGCCGGGGGAGACACTGAAGCTTTCTTT
-,TRBV9,-,TRBJ2-7,CASSVEGRPPYEQYF,TGTGCCAGCAGCGTAGAGGGACGCCCACCCTACGAGCAGTACTTC
-,TRBV9,TRBD2,TRBJ2-2,CASSKLAGVETGELFF,TGTGCCAGCAGCAAACTAGCGGGAGTAGAAACCGGGGAGCTGTTTTTT
-,TRBV6-5,TRBD1,TRBJ1-2,CASSYSKDRVHGYTF,TGTGCCAGCAGTTACTCGAAGGACAGGGTCCATGGCTACACCTTC
-,TRBV4-2,TRBD2,TRBJ2-3,CASSQTSGSTDTQYF,TGTGCCAGCAGTCAGACTAGCGGGAGTACAGATACGCAGTATTTT
once,TRBV6-5,-,TRBJ1-5,CASSYDATGGQPQHF,TGTGCCAGCAGTTACGACGCCACGGGTGGTCAGCCCCAGCATTTT
few,TRBV6-6,TRBD1,TRBJ1-1,CASIDTPGQGTEAFF,TGTGCCAGCATTGATACTCCGGGACAGGGAACTGAAGCTTTCTTT
few,TRBV19,TRBD1,TRBJ1-5,CASSIYRGKGQPQHF,TGTGCCAGTAGTATATACAGGGGAAAGGGTCAGCCCCAGCATTTT
-,TRBV4-3,-,TRBJ2-1,CASSQDWGSSYNEQFF,TGCGCCAGCAGCCAAGACTGGGGTAGCTCCTACAATGAGCAGTTCTTC
-,TRBV21-1,-,TRBJ2-1,CASSQEMTGTSGLKLLYNEQFF,TGTGCCAGCAGCCAAGAGATGACCGGGACTAGCGGCCTGAAACTCCTTTACAATGAGCAGTTCTTC
-,TRBV6-5,-,TRBJ2-1,CASRDDRHEQFF,TGTGCCAGCAGAGACGACAGACATGAGCAGTTCTTC
few,TRBV7-6,TRBD2,TRBJ2-7,CASSLFGTSGLYEQYF,TGTGCCAGCAGCTTATTTGGGACTAGCGGCCTCTACGAGCAGTACTTC
-,TRBV6-5,TRBD1,TRBJ2-7,CASSPSGTGGYEQYF,TGTGCCAGCAGTCCCTCCGGGACAGGGGGCTACGAGCAGTACTTC
-,TRBV19,-,TRBJ1-1,CASSISQGGTEAFF,TGTGCCAGTAGTATCTCTCAGGGTGGAACTGAAGCTTTCTTT
-,TRBV7-3,TRBD1,TRBJ2-2,CASSLRGGWTGVVTGELFF,TGTGCCAGCAGCTTAAGAGGAGGCTGGACAGGGGTGGTGACCGGGGAGCTGTTTTTT
-,TRBV11-3,TRBD1,TRBJ1-2,CASSPRGQVNYGYTF,TGTGCCAGCAGCCCGAGGGGACAGGTCAACTATGGCTACACCTTC
-,TRBV2,-,TRBJ1-2,CASSEAGGWRNYGYTF,TGTGCCAGCAGTGAAGCAGGCGGCTGGAGAAACTATGGCTACACCTTC
-,TRBV4-3,-,TRBJ1-6,CASSQDPPFTWGGDSPLHF,TGCGCCAGCAGCCAAGATCCACCGTTTACGTGGGGCGGAGATTCACCCCTCCACTTT